The 9 T cell receptor beta chains below were found in one sample sequenced in a study of shared clonotypes between healthy human individuals. Generated by immunoSEQ multiplex PCR, the TCRdb table keeps only in-frame clones and is missing some. The sample carries 700,000 or so clones, about two thirds recorded once. Sequencing was done on a sample of memory CD4+ T cells sorted from blood. This sample's subset: CD45RA-negative fraction. The receptor set was obtained from a woman aged 25-40 years in good health.

This clone was observed once. The chain has TRBV7-8 and TRBJ2-3; no firm D call. The V and J ends lost 4 bases and 0 bases respectively, with 14 bases between them. CDR3 length: 16 residues. CDR1 is SGHVS and CDR2 is FQNEAQ in the germline V gene. The CDR3 DNA reads TGTGCCAGCAGCTCCTTGGACGGTCCTAGCACAGATACGCAGTATTTT. Translating it yields CASSSLDGPSTDTQYF.

This clone has a single count. V usage is TRBV5-4 and J usage is TRBJ1-2; the D is unclear. The CDR3 has 14 residues. Germline values: CDR1 SGHNT, CDR2 YYREEE (reference sequence). V lost 1 base to trimming and J lost 2 bases, with 9 bases between them. The chain's CDR3 is CASSLLGSNYGYTF. DNA for the CDR3: TGTGCCAGCAGCTTGTTAGGATCCAACTATGGCTACACCTTC.

J is TRBJ2-7 and V is TRBV2; TRBD2 aligns across 7 bases. CDR3 length: 18 amino acids. Germline CDR1 and CDR2: SNHLY and FYNNEI. V was clipped by 2 bases and J by 2 bases; unmatched bases: 15. In DNA, the CDR3 is TGTGCCAGCAGTGAACTTGGTCCCGCTAGCGGCCAAGCCTACGAGCAGTACTTC. Its translation: CASSELGPASGQAYEQYF.

This chain links TRBV11-2 with TRBJ2-5, with a weak D call TRBD1 (6 bases). Trimming cost V 4 bases and J 0 bases, with 9 bases left between them. The CDR3 loop spans 14 amino acids. In germline, CDR1 is SGHAT, CDR2 FQNNGV. Written as DNA, the CDR3 is TGTGCCAGCAGCTCGTGGGACAACCAAGAGACCCAGTACTTC. It yields the protein CASSSWDNQETQYF.

This clone was counted a single time. This rearrangement joins TRBV20-1 to TRBJ1-5; D unclear. V was cut by 5 bases and J by 7 bases, with 3 bases left in between. Germline values: CDR1 DFQATT, CDR2 SNEGSKA (reference sequence). The CDR3 runs to 9 residues. The CDR3 nucleotides are TGCAGTGCTCTACAGCCCCAGCATTTT. It yields the protein CSALQPQHF.

The CDR3 DNA reads as TGCGCCAGCAGCTTAACCGCGGATCCCTACGAGCAGTACTTC. Translating it yields CASSLTADPYEQYF. V is TRBV5-1 and J is TRBJ2-7; D is unresolved. Germline V gene lookup returns CDR1 SGHRS and CDR2 YFSETQ. Trimming left V 2 bases short and J 2 bases short, with 11 bases between. This CDR3 comprises 14 residues.

On this clone: Other DNA sequences in the sample encode the same CDR3. V gene TRBV7-9 combines with J gene TRBJ2-3; 13 bases line up with TRBD2. Losses at the gene ends were 3 bases for V and 2 bases for J; bases not matched to a gene: 2. The CDR3 covers 16 residues. Germline-derived CDR1 and CDR2 are SEHNR and FQNEAQ (reference sequence). This CDR3 reads CASSLGLAGFTDTQYF. CDR3 nucleotides: TGTGCCAGCAGCTTGGGACTAGCGGGATTCACAGATACGCAGTATTTT. The full variable domain, its missing parts supplied by reference TRBV7-9 and TRBJ2-3, is DTGVSQNPRHKITKRGQNVTFRCDPISEHNRLYWYRQTLGQGPEFLTYFQNEAQLEKSRLLSDRFSAERPKGSFSTLEIQRTEQGDSAMYLCASSLGLAGFTDTQYFGPGTRLTVL.

The chain is built from TRBV9 and TRBJ2-2; D gene uncertain. With 0 bases removed from V and 4 bases from J, the gap between germline ends came to 7 bases. The CDR3 runs to 14 residues. Germline CDR1 SGDLS, CDR2 YYNGEE. CDR3 DNA sequence: TGTGCCAGCAGCGTAGTCCCAGGCACCGGGGAGCTGTTTTTT. It encodes CASSVVPGTGELFF.

This rearrangement joins TRBV15 to TRBJ1-5; D may be TRBD1 (5 bases). Between the trimmed V and J ends, which lost 0 bases and 1 base, there was a span of 7 bases. The CDR3 length is 15 residues. Germline values: CDR1 LNHNV, CDR2 YYDKDF (reference sequence). The CDR3 DNA follows: TGTGCCACCAGCAGAGATGGGACCAGCAATCAGCCCCAGCATTTT. Encoded protein: CATSRDGTSNQPQHF.